Reported below is one T cell receptor beta chain. There are a few counts of this clone. The specificity of this receptor is unknown. Base qualities are missing; no much larger clone stands one base away. The CDR3, cysteine through phenylalanine, is 14 amino acids long. Just the 42-base CDR3 DNA is kept, in frame starting at base 1. Ends trimmed: V by 3 bases, J by 8 bases; bases unmatched to a gene: 7. The germline V gene specifies SGHVS as CDR1 and FQNEAQ as CDR2. Libraries were prepared through the immunoSEQ multiplex PCR assay. A mixture of 60 forward primers for TCR Vbeta segments and 13 reverse primers for TCR Jbeta segments was used in the multiplex PCR. Amplification of the CDR3 region of rearranged TCR beta genes was performed with a multiplex PCR assay on genomic DNA. The Illumina HiSeq System was used to sequence the amplified TCR beta libraries as 87-base-pair reads. The paper's data handling went like this. In a later analysis, 77 million or so unique TCR beta chains were counted across the roughly 610 repertoires, and around 11 million of these chains were shared by at least two donors. A nearest-neighbor algorithm error-corrected the raw reads and collapsed the reads into unique sequences, merging closely related sequences to remove PCR and sequencing errors. To assign V, D and J gene segments, CDR3 sequences were aligned to IMGT reference sequences. For a sequence to be retained, a match of at least six nucleotides was required to both a V gene segment and a J gene segment. A rearrangement was called productive if the CDR3 had no stop codons and remained in frame with V and J, and every other rearrangement was called non-productive. CDR3 was defined according to IMGT convention as the region running from the second conserved V-encoded cysteine to the conserved J-encoded phenylalanine. Sequences without an unambiguous match to a single V gene segment were excluded from the earlier analysis of a few hundred of the donors. An earlier analysis of 500 to 600 of the donors classified V segments as functional when productive rearrangements were above 56.7% and as segregating when the standard deviation between donors was above 5%. A statistical classification framework was built to diagnose cytomegalovirus status from the catalog of TCR beta chain sequences. In a later analysis, TCR nucleotide sequences were compared against IMGT/GENE-DB human TR gene sequences so that V and J genes could be assigned. The TCRdist pipeline was used in a later analysis to assign CDR3 sequences and most-parsimonious VDJ recombination scenarios. A later analysis defined each TCR beta chain by its CDR3 amino acid sequence plus V-gene family, and excluded reads lacking a unique V-gene family. A later analysis removed 550 to 650 highly shared, low-generation-probability nucleotide sequences to deal with suspected cross-contamination and a sequencing artifact. A later analysis calculated a clonal expansion index for each public chain from normalized within-repertoire ranks of inferred template counts. A later analysis computed generation probabilities with a VDJ recombination model fitted to out-of-frame rearrangements, and checked the results against IGoR. Hypergeometric tests were used in a later analysis to score TCR-TCR, TCR-HLA and TCR-CMV co-occurrence, with a repertoire-size bias correction applied to the TCR pairs. False discovery rates were estimated in a later analysis by permuting HLA or CMV assignments 20 times. A later analysis grouped co-occurring TCRs with DBSCAN, adding TCRdist sequence similarity when clustering within HLA-allele-positive subsets. Repertoires with fewer than 30,000 or more than 120,000 public chains, plus five repertoires with anomalous nucleotide sharing, were excluded from co-occurrence clustering. The table was pulled from immuneACCESS by TCRdb, which kept in-frame rearrangements only. Such tables lose some clones; where checked, under half of the loss comes from unresolved V genes, and the rest has no known cause. V, J and clone size were drawn from that table, and D and trimming were deduced from the DNA. This sample lists 110,000 or so clones; more than 70% were detected once. In total, the top ten clones hold approximately 2% of the sample.

These data are taken from a study of cytomegalovirus exposure and HLA in healthy donors (dated 2017 in TCRdb). Study-level background: An earlier analysis of 587 of the donors reported about 280 Gb of sequence data and approximately 120 million unique TCR beta sequences obtained from about 200 million T cells. An early release that covered fewer than 750 HLA-typed donors contained around 300 gigabases of sequencing data and tens of millions of unique TCR sequences. Of the 398 genotyped donors, 75% to 85% were placed in the genetic ancestry cluster associated with self-reported Caucasian donors. The study aimed to test whether cataloging public T cell receptors could reveal signatures of past pathogen exposure. The study profiled the T cell repertoires of hundreds of subjects by immunosequencing and related them to cytomegalovirus serostatus. Besides the first cohort of roughly 640 subjects, a separate validation cohort made up of 120 or so different subjects was used. To predict cytomegalovirus infection status, the study brought together high-throughput TCR immunosequencing, statistical association of individual TCRs with disease status, and machine learning. A later analysis re-analyzed previously published TCR beta repertoires from approximately 670 donors and added high-resolution HLA genotyping to study TCR occurrence patterns. In the later analysis, no new phenotypic data were used to find candidate immune exposures; instead, reliance was placed on TCR beta sequences and their occurrence across donors. To decide whether each TCR beta V gene segment behaved as functional or pseudogenic, an earlier analysis of some 580 of the donors relied on high-throughput TCR beta sequencing. Donor age, sex, ethnicity and CMV serostatus were collected together with the repertoire data. In a later genetic analysis, genome-wide SNP genotypes for 398 of the 666 donors were used, and that subset was treated as a discovery cohort. All discovery cohort repertoires had been generated on a single sequencing platform. HLA typing covered class I and class II loci at four-digit resolution. The number of typed donors differed by locus: roughly 620-630 for A, B, C, DRB1 and DQB1; 522 for DQA1; approximately 600 for DPA1; and around 470 for DPB1. Several DR-DQ haplotypes were handled as single units for association and clustering because linkage in the cohort was strong. Across 300 to 500 genotyped donors of the cohort, an average of roughly 200,000 unique TCR beta nucleotide sequences per donor were sequenced, and roughly 20% of those sequences were non-productive. The full study reports these points: An earlier analysis of around 500 of the donors showed that most TCR beta V segments appeared in productive rearrangements either about 90% or about 30% of the time, which broadly matched IMGT annotations. The only immune exposure information available for the cohort was CMV serostatus. A group of highly shared sequence variants was considered likely to be a technical artifact of the sequencing pipeline. Because counts were too low, some 17 rarely observed V segments, including chromosome 9 orphons, were left out of the earlier analysis of a few hundred of the donors. Strong co-occurrence of HLA alleles, especially DR and DQ, made assigning TCR associations to individual alleles difficult. Most TCR sequences were observed very rarely across donors, whereas some public TCRs were present in many individuals. A later analysis found that TCR association rates varied across HLA loci, with DRB1 alleles showing the most associated TCRs and HLA-C alleles the fewest. V-gene and J-gene trimming of TCR beta chains was associated with a missense DCLRE1C variant in a later genetic analysis, and the association was replicated in an independent cohort. Because the 87-base-pair reads could not distinguish some IMGT-functional V segments, including TRBV6-2 and TRBV6-3, those segments were excluded. Most CMV-associated TCR beta chains appeared to be HLA-restricted in a later analysis, and the HLA associations seemed to be driven largely by CMV exposure. A further reported finding was that TCR beta sequences accurately predicted the HLA-A and HLA-B alleles for most subjects in the first cohort. It was suggested by the authors that the approach could potentially be generalized to other disease states and immunological phenotypes. A later analysis found that HLA-associated TCR beta chains were more clonally expanded and had lower generation probabilities than equally common non-associated chains. At a false discovery rate of 0.05, a later analysis linked around 15,000 TCR beta sequences to specific HLA alleles. The classifier was reported to diagnose cytomegalovirus status with high specificity and sensitivity in both the original and validation cohorts. Sequencing depth was assumed to be roughly uniform across donors in the presence/absence analyses, though that assumption may not hold. Several of the top co-occurrence clusters appeared to be linked to parvovirus B19, influenza, CMV and Epstein-Barr virus, according to a later analysis. Because some donors lacked HLA typing at each locus, the association tests relied only on the typed subset. In a later genetic analysis, fewer N-insertions in productive TCRs were reported among donors in an Asian-associated ancestry cluster than the roughly 700-donor mean. In the study, 150 to 200 TCR beta chains were listed as associated with cytomegalovirus. This cohort had only TCR beta chains sequenced, and the lack of alpha or paired-chain data limited which features could be detected. Linkage disequilibrium might explain the correlated functional status among segregating V segments, but an unknown experimental factor could not be excluded. Three of the identified cytomegalovirus-associated TCR beta chains were confirmed in vitro to be specific for cytomegalovirus antigens.

The cohort comprised 710 or so healthy bone marrow donors. All cohort members were sampled while nominally healthy, although unrecorded immune exposures were likely present. The donor tested CMV seronegative, placing the donor among the 350 or so seronegative members of the cohort. A peripheral blood sample was collected from each donor, and TCR beta sequencing was performed on peripheral blood mononuclear cells. The Qiagen DNeasy Blood Extraction Kit was used to extract genomic DNA from the blood cell samples. This sequence originates from a man younger than 45 in good health and CMV-seronegative. The sequenced sample was PBMCs. The chain was built from TRBV7-8 and TRBJ2-1; a stretch of 7 junction bases matches TRBD2. The CDR3 in this case is CASSLGPGGDEQFF. The base sequence is TGTGCCAGCAGCTTGGGACCTGGGGGGGATGAGCAGTTCTTC.